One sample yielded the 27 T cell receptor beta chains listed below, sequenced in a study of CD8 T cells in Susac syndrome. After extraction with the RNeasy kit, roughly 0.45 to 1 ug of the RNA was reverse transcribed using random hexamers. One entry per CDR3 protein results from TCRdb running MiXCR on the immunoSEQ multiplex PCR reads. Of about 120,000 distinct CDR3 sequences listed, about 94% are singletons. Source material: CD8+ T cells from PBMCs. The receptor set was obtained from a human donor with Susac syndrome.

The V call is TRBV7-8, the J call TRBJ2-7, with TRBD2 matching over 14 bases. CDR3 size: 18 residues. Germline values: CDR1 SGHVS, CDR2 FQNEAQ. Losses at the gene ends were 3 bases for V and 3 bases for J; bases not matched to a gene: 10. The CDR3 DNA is TGTGCCAGCAGCTTGTATGCCGGGACTAGCGGGGGCCACTACGAGCAGTACTTC. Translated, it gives CASSLYAGTSGGHYEQYF. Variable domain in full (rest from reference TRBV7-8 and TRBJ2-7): GAGVSQSPRYKVAKRGQDVALRCDPISGHVSLFWYQQALGQGPEFLTYFQNEAQLDKSGLPSDRFFAERPEGSVSTLKIQRTQQEDSAVYLCASSLYAGTSGGHYEQYFGPGTRLTVT.

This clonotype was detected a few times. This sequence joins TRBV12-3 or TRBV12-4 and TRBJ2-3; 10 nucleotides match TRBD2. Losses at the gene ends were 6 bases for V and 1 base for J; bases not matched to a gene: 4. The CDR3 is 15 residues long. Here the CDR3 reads CASSPGTSGTDTQYF. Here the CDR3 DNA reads TGTGCCAGCAGCCCCGGGACTAGCGGCACAGATACGCAGTATTTT.

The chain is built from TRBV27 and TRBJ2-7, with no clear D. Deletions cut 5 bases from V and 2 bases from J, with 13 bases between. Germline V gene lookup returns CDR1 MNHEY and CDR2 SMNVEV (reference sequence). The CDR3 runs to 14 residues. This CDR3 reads CASSPRQLAYEQYF. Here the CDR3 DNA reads TGTGCCAGCAGTCCCAGGCAGCTAGCCTACGAGCAGTACTTC.

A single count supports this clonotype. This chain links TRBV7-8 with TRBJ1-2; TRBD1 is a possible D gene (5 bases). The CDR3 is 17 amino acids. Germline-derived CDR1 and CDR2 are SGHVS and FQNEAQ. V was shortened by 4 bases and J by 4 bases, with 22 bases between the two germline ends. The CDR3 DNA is TGTGCCAGCAGCTCCATGGGGGTCGGGGGAGGTTCCTATGGCTACACCTTC. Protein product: CASSSMGVGGGSYGYTF.

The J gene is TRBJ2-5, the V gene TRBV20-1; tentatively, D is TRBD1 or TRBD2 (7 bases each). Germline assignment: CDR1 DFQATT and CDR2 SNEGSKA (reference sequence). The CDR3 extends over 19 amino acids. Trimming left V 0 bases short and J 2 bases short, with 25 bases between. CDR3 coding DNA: TGCAGTGCTAGAGATCTCTTGCAGGGGGGGACGGGGATTCAAGAGACCCAGTACTTC. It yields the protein CSARDLLQGGTGIQETQYF.

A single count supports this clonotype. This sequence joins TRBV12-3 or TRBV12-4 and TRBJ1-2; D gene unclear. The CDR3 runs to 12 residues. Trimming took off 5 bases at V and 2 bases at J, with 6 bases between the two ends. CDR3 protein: CASSGPNYGYTF. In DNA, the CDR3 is TGTGCCAGCAGTGGTCCGAACTATGGCTACACCTTC.

The CDR3 sequence: CASSIDRDEQYF. As DNA, the CDR3 is TGTGCCAGTAGTATCGACAGGGACGAGCAGTACTTC. The chain uses TRBV19 and TRBJ2-7; 7 bases fit TRBD1. The CDR3 spans 12 residues. From germline, CDR1 is LNHDA and CDR2 SQIVND (reference sequence). Losses at the gene ends were 3 bases for V and 5 bases for J; bases not matched to a gene: 1.

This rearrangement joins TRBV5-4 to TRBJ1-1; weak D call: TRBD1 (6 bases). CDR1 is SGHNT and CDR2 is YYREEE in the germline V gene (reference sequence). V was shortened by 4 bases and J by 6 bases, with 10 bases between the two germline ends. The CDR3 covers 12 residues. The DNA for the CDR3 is TGTGCCAGCAGCACAGGGTTTTCTGAAGCTTTCTTT. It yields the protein CASSTGFSEAFF.

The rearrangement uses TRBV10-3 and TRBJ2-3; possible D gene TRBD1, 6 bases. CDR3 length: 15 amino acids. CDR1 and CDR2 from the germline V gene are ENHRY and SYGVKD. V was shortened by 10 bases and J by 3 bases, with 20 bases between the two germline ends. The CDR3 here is CATQTGPTTTDTQYF. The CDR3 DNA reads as TGTGCCACCCAAACAGGGCCCACCACTACAGATACGCAGTATTTT.

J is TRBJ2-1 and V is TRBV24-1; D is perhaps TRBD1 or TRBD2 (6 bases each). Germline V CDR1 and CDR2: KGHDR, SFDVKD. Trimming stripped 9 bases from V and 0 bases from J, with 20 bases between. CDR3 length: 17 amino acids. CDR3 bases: TGTGCCACCTCCTCAGGACGGGGGCAAAGCTCCTACAATGAGCAGTTCTTC. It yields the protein CATSSGRGQSSYNEQFF.

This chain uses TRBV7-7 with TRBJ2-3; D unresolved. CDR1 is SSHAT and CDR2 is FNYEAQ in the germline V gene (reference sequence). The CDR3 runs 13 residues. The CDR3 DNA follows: TGTGCTAGCCCCGGCCCCCATCCAGATACGCAGTATTTT. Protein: CASPGPHPDTQYF.

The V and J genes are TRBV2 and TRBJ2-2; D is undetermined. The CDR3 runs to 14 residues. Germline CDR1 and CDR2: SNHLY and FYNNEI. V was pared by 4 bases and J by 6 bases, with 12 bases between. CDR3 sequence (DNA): TGTGCCAGCAGTGGTATTAGCCTTGCCGGGGAGCTGTTTTTT. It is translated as CASSGISLAGELFF.

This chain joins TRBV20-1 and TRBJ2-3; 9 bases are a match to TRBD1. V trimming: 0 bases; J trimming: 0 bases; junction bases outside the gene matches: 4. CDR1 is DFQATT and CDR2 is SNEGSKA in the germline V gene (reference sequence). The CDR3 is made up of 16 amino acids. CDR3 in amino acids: CSARDRDRESTDTQYF. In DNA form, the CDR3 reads TGCAGTGCTAGAGATCGGGACAGGGAAAGCACAGATACGCAGTATTTT.

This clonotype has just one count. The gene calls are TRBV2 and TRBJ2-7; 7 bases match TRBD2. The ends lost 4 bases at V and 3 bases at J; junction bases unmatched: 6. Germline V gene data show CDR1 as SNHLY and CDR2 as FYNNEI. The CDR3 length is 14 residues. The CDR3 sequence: CASSVGGEGYEQYF. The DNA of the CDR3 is TGTGCCAGCAGTGTTGGCGGGGAGGGCTACGAGCAGTACTTC.

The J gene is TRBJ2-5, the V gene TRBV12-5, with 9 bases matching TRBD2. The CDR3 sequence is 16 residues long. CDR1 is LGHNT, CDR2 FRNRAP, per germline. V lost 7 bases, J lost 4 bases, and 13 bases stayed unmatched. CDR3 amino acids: CASDPDAGGPGETQYF. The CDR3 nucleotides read TGTGCTAGTGACCCGGATGCGGGAGGGCCCGGAGAGACCCAGTACTTC.

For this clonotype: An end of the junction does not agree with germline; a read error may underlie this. CDR3 sequence reads: CASRHTTVSHNEQFF. The CDR3 bases are TGTGCTAGCAGACATACAACAGTAAGCCACAATGAGCAGTTCTTC. The chain is built from TRBV7-7 and TRBJ2-1; D unclear. Germline assignment: CDR1 SSHAT and CDR2 FNYEAQ (reference sequence). This CDR3 comprises 15 residues.

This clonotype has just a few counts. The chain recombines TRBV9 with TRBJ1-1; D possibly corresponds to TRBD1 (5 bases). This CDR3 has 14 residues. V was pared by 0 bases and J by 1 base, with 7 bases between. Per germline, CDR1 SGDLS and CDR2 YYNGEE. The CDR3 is CASSVVGGNTEAFF. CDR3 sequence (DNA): TGTGCCAGCAGCGTAGTCGGGGGGAACACTGAAGCTTTCTTT.

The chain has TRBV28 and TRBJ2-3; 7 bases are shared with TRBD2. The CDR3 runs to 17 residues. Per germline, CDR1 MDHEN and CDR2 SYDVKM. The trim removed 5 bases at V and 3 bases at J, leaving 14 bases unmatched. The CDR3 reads CASSPQVGGVGTDTQYF. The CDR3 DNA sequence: TGTGCCAGCAGTCCCCAAGTTGGGGGGGTGGGGACAGATACGCAGTATTTT.

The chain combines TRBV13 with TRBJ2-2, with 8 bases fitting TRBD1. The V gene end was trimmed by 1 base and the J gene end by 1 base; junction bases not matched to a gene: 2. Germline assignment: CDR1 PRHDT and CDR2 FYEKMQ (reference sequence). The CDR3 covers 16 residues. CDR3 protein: CASSLEGQENTGELFF. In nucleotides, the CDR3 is TGTGCCAGCAGCTTAGAGGGACAGGAGAACACCGGGGAGCTGTTTTTT.

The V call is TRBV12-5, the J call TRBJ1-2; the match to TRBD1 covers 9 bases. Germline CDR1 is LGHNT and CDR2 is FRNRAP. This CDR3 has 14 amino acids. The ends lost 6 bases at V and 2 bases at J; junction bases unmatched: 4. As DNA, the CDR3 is TGTGCTAGTGGCCTAGACAGGGGGAACTATGGCTACACCTTC. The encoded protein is CASGLDRGNYGYTF.

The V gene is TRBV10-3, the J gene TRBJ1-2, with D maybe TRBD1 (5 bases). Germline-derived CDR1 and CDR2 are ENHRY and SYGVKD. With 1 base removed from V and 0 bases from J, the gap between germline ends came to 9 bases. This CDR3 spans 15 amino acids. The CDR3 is CAISEWDQANYGYTF. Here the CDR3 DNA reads TGTGCCATCAGTGAGTGGGACCAAGCTAACTATGGCTACACCTTC.

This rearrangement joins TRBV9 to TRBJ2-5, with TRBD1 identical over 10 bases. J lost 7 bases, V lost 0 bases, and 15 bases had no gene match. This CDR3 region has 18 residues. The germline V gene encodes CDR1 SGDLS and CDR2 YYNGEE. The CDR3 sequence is CASSVEGQGVGWKGTQYF. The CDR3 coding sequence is TGTGCCAGCAGCGTAGAAGGACAGGGGGTCGGTTGGAAGGGGACCCAGTACTTC.

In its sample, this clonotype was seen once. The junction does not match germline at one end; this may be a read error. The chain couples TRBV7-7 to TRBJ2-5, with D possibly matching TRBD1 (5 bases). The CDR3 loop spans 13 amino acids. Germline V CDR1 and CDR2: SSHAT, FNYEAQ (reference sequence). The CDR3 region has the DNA TGTGCTAGCAGCTTGACGACAGTGGAGACCCAGTACTTC. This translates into CASSLTTVETQYF.

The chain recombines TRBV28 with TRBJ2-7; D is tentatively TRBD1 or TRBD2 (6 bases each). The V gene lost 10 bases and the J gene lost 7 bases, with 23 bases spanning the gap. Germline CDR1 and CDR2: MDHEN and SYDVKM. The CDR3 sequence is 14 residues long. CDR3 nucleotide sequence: TGTGCCACCCTCAACAGGGCGGGGCTTTGGGAGCAGTACTTC. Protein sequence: CATLNRAGLWEQYF.

CDR3 bases: TGTGCCAGCAGCGTACCGGGGGCCGCGGGCGAGCAGTACTTC. It yields the protein CASSVPGAAGEQYF. The V call is TRBV7-9, the J call TRBJ2-7; either TRBD1 or TRBD2 may supply D (6 bases each). Per the germline V gene, CDR1 is SEHNR and CDR2 is FQNEAQ (reference sequence). This CDR3 has 14 residues. The V end was cut by 5 bases, the J end by 6 bases, with 17 bases between.

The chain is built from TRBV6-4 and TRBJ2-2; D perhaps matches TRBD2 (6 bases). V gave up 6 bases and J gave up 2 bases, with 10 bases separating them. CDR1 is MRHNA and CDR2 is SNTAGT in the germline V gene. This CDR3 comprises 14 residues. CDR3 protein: CASRSGTNTGELFF. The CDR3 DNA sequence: TGTGCCAGCAGATCCGGGACTAACACCGGGGAGCTGTTTTTT.

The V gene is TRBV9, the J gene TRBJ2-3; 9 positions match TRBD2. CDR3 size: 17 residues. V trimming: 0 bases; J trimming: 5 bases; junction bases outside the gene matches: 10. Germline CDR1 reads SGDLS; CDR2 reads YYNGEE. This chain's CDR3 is CASSVARASGVEDTQYF. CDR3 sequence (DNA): TGTGCCAGCAGCGTAGCTCGTGCTAGCGGGGTAGAAGATACGCAGTATTTT.